The 28 T cell receptor beta chains in this list originate from one sample, sequenced in a study of T cells in Graves' hyperthyroidism and ophthalmopathy. Template material for amplifying TCR beta CDR3 regions consisted of RNA transcripts. RT-PCR in the first round (using the HTBI primer set) targeted the TCR CDR3. One entry per CDR3 protein results from TCRdb running MiXCR on the multiplex PCR reads. The table lists hundreds of thousands of distinct CDR3 sequences, around 13% of them singletons. Sequences were obtained from blood. The receptors derive from a woman younger than 30 with Graves' hyperthyroidism.

Ten or more counts support this clonotype. This sequence joins TRBV7-9 and TRBJ1-2; D gene uncertain. The CDR3 consists of 13 residues. The germline V gene has CDR1 SEHNR and CDR2 FQNEAQ (reference sequence). Trimming stripped 3 bases from V and 2 bases from J, with 7 bases between. CDR3 DNA sequence: TGTGCCAGCAGCTTGGAGCGGAACTATGGCTACACCTTC. It specifies CASSLERNYGYTF.

The rearrangement uses TRBV5-6 and TRBJ2-2, with 8 bases lining up with TRBD1. CDR1 and CDR2 from the germline V gene are SGHDT and YYEEEE. The CDR3 consists of 15 residues. J gave up 1 base and V 4 bases, and 3 bases lay outside the gene matches. CDR3 in amino acids: CASSRTGRNTGELFF. The CDR3 DNA reads TGTGCCAGCAGCCGGACAGGGCGGAACACCGGGGAGCTGTTTTTT. Supplemented by reference TRBV5-6 and TRBJ2-2, the full variable domain reads DAGVTQSPTHLIKTRGQQVTLRCSPKSGHDTVSWYQQALGQGPQFIFQYYEEEERQRGNFPDRFSGHQFPNYSSELNVNALLLGDSALYLCASSRTGRNTGELFFGEGSRLTVL.

In the case of this clonotype: The germline gene is not matched at one end of the junction; a read error may be the cause. V gene TRBV9 combines with J gene TRBJ2-7; 8 bases match TRBD2. Per the germline V gene, CDR1 is SGDLS and CDR2 is YYNGEE. The CDR3 loop spans 14 amino acids. CDR3 nucleotide sequence: TGTGCCAGCACACCGGGACTAGGTGTCTACGGGCAGTACTTC. As protein: CASTPGLGVYGQYF.

Only one count was recorded for this clonotype. A much bigger clone sits one base away, suggesting this may be a read error. The chain combines TRBV2 with TRBJ1-1; perhaps TRBD1 as D (5 bases). CDR3 length: 13 amino acids. Germline V gene data show CDR1 as SNHLY and CDR2 as FYNNEI. In DNA form, the CDR3 reads TGTGCCAGCAGTGAGGGGGTGAACGCTGAAGCTTTCTTT. This translates into CASSEGVNAEAFF. The full variable domain, in which reference TRBV2 and TRBJ1-1 provide the parts outside the CDR3, is EPEVTQTPSHQVTQMGQEVILRCVPISNHLYFYWYRQILGQKVEFLVSFYNNEISEKSEIFDDQFSVERPDGSNFTLKIRSTKLEDSAMYFCASSEGVNAEAFFGQGTRLTVV.

This clonotype was detected ten times or more. V gene TRBV6-1 combines with J gene TRBJ2-3; 8 bases agree with TRBD2. The CDR3 runs 11 residues. CDR1 MNHNS and CDR2 SASEGT come from the germline V gene. V was clipped by 9 bases and J by 5 bases; unmatched bases: 1. The CDR3 DNA reads TGTGCCAGTCTAGCGGGAGATACGCAGTATTTT. This codes for CASLAGDTQYF.

The genes are TRBV28 and TRBJ1-5; D perhaps matches TRBD1 (6 bases). The CDR3 sequence is 15 residues long. Germline assignment: CDR1 MDHEN and CDR2 SYDVKM. Trimming left V 3 bases short and J 8 bases short, with 17 bases between. The CDR3 DNA follows: TGTGCCAGCAGTTTGAGGCAGGGGTATGTGGAGCCCCAGCATTTT. Translated, it gives CASSLRQGYVEPQHF.

The table lists this clonotype with a few counts. The chain employs TRBV18 and TRBJ2-5; D ambiguous. The CDR3 has 13 amino acids. Looked up from germline, CDR1 is KGHSH and CDR2 is LQKENI. V gave up 4 bases and J gave up 2 bases, with 8 bases separating them. In nucleotides, the CDR3 is TGTGCCAGCTCACGGGCCCTACAAGAGACCCAGTACTTC. Translating it yields CASSRALQETQYF.

This clonotype was counted at least ten times. The rearrangement links TRBV20-1 to TRBJ1-1; 8 bases are a match to TRBD1. CDR1 and CDR2 from the germline V gene are DFQATT and SNEGSKA (reference sequence). CDR3 size: 12 residues. V was pared by 6 bases and J by 4 bases, with 4 bases of the junction left unmatched. The CDR3 DNA reads TGCAGTGCCTCCCAGGGGGCCACTGAAGCTTTCTTT. It yields the protein CSASQGATEAFF.

In its sample, this clonotype was seen a few times. The rearrangement joins TRBV6-2 or TRBV6-3 to TRBJ2-1; 9 bases are shared with TRBD2. The trim removed 2 bases at V and 1 base at J, leaving 6 bases unmatched. The CDR3 runs to 17 residues. CDR1 and CDR2 from the germline V gene are MNHEY and SVGEGT. The CDR3 DNA reads TGTGCCAGCAGTTACGCTCCTCTAGCGGGATCCTACAATGAGCAGTTCTTC. As protein: CASSYAPLAGSYNEQFF.

V usage is TRBV6-1 and J usage is TRBJ2-1; possibly TRBD2 for D (6 bases). With 5 bases removed from V and 1 base from J, the gap between germline ends came to 21 bases. CDR1 is MNHNS and CDR2 is SASEGT in the germline V gene. This CDR3 contains 18 residues. CDR3 sequence reads: CASSSLGQTSLSYNEQFF. In DNA, the CDR3 is TGTGCCAGCAGTTCCCTAGGCCAGACTAGTCTGTCCTACAATGAGCAGTTCTTC.

This clonotype was found many times. The V gene is TRBV7-8, the J gene TRBJ2-1; 7 nucleotides match TRBD1. The junction had 15 bases not matched to a gene; V was cut back by 5 bases and J by 5 bases. CDR1 and CDR2 (germline): SGHVS, FQNEAQ. The length of the CDR3 is 17 residues. CDR3: CASSQRYTGTDNNEQFF. The CDR3 DNA follows: TGTGCCAGCAGCCAGCGATATACAGGGACAGATAACAATGAGCAGTTCTTC.

The J gene is TRBJ2-7, the V gene TRBV13, with 9 bases lining up with TRBD2. The V and J ends lost 1 base and 5 bases, in that order; junction bases with no gene match: 9. The CDR3 extends over 16 amino acids. Germline V gene sequence: CDR1 PRHDT, CDR2 FYEKMQ (reference sequence). CDR3 in DNA: TGTGCCAGCAGCTTAGTGCGGGGGGGGATGCCTGACGAGCAGTACTTC. Translated, it gives CASSLVRGGMPDEQYF.

This clonotype was counted at least ten times. This rearrangement joins TRBV14 to TRBJ2-1, with D uncertain. The CDR3 runs to 12 residues. From germline, CDR1 is SGHDN and CDR2 FVKESK. Trimming stripped 3 bases from V and 2 bases from J, with 2 bases between. CDR3 nucleotide sequence: TGTGCCAGCAGCCACACCTACAATGAGCAGTTCTTC. Amino acid sequence: CASSHTYNEQFF.

In this sample, this clonotype turned up many times. J is TRBJ2-3 and V is TRBV2; a weak D match, TRBD1 (5 bases). The CDR3 length is 15 residues. Germline V gives CDR1 SNHLY, CDR2 FYNNEI. V shed 4 bases and J shed 1 base, with 12 bases lying between them. This chain's CDR3 is CASSVTVGGTDTQYF. CDR3 sequence (DNA): TGTGCCAGCAGTGTGACAGTGGGCGGCACAGATACGCAGTATTTT.

This clonotype has a handful of counts. The genes are TRBV2 and TRBJ2-3; perhaps D is TRBD1 or TRBD2 (6 bases each). Germline values: CDR1 SNHLY, CDR2 FYNNEI. Trimming shortened V by 8 bases and J by 5 bases, and 20 bases separated the two germline ends. The CDR3 has 15 amino acids. CDR3 bases: TGTGCCAGCCGCGCGGGGCGGGGACATCGAGATACGCAGTATTTT. It translates to CASRAGRGHRDTQYF.

This clonotype showed up many times. The CDR3: CAWSVSGWEQYF. CDR3 nucleotides: TGTGCCTGGAGTGTATCTGGATGGGAGCAGTACTTC. The chain is built from TRBV30 and TRBJ2-7, with no clear D. The CDR3 has 12 residues. Germline CDR1 is GTSNPN and CDR2 is SVGIG (reference sequence). The V end lost 0 bases, the J end lost 7 bases, and 10 bases lay between the germline ends.

This clonotype came up many times. The chain employs TRBV20-1 and TRBJ2-3; D gene uncertain. Germline V gives CDR1 DFQATT, CDR2 SNEGSKA (reference sequence). Trimming cost V 2 bases and J 2 bases, with 14 bases left between them. The CDR3 is 15 amino acids. The CDR3 DNA follows: TGCAGTGCTAGACGCGCGAGTGCCCACACAGATACGCAGTATTTT. Translation: CSARRASAHTDTQYF.

This clonotype was recorded many times. The chain combines TRBV7-9 with TRBJ1-1; D uncertain. Deletions cut 7 bases from V and 5 bases from J, with 11 bases between. Germline V CDR1 and CDR2: SEHNR, FQNEAQ (reference sequence). The CDR3 has 12 amino acids. Written as DNA, the CDR3 is TGTGCCAGCAACGTGAGAGAGACTGAAGCTTTCTTT. It specifies CASNVRETEAFF.

This clonotype was detected a few times. J is TRBJ1-2 and V is TRBV7-2; 7 bases are shared with TRBD1. This CDR3 has 14 residues. Germline V lookup: CDR1 SGHTA, CDR2 FQGNSA. The ends lost 1 base at V and 8 bases at J; junction bases unmatched: 7. The CDR3 loop reads CASSLVQGGDGYTF. The CDR3 nucleotides are TGTGCCAGCAGCTTAGTTCAGGGGGGCGACGGCTACACCTTC.

This clonotype has a count of ten or more. Here the CDR3 reads CASSLGLASDTQYF. For the CDR3, the DNA is TGCGCCAGCAGCTTGGGTCTAGCTTCAGATACGCAGTATTTT. The genes are TRBV5-1 and TRBJ2-3; a weak D match, TRBD2 (5 bases). V was cut by 0 bases and J by 4 bases, with 9 bases left in between. CDR1 is SGHRS and CDR2 is YFSETQ in the germline V gene. This CDR3 is built from 14 residues.

With respect to this clonotype: A much larger clonotype is one base distant, so this may be a read error. The chain carries TRBV5-1 and TRBJ1-2; TRBD1 aligns across 9 bases. V shed 6 bases and J 5 bases; nucleotides not matched to a gene: 11. Germline CDR1 is SGHRS and CDR2 is YFSETQ. This CDR3 is 15 amino acids long. The CDR3 DNA is TGCGCCAGCACGGGACAGGGCCCCAGGCAATATGGCTACACCTTC. This encodes CASTGQGPRQYGYTF. Using reference TRBV5-1 and TRBJ1-2 for the parts outside the CDR3, the full variable domain is KAGVTQTPRYLIKTRGQQVTLSCSPISGHRSVSWYQQTPGQGLQFLFEYFSETQRNKGNFPGRFSGRQFSNSRSEMNVSTLELGDSALYLCASTGQGPRQYGYTFGSGTRLTVV.

This clonotype occurred many times. The chain uses TRBV28 and TRBJ2-7, with D hard to call. V was pared by 7 bases and J by 0 bases, with 4 bases between. CDR3 size: 11 residues. CDR1 is MDHEN, CDR2 SYDVKM, per germline. The CDR3 sequence: CASTSSYEQYF. In DNA form, the CDR3 reads TGTGCCAGCACGAGCTCCTACGAGCAGTACTTC. The whole variable domain, filled in from reference TRBV28 and TRBJ2-7, reads DVKVTQSSRYLVKRTGEKVFLECVQDMDHENMFWYRQDPGLGLRLIYFSYDVKMKEKGDIPEGYSVSREKKERFSLILESASTNQTSMYLCASTSSYEQYFGPGTRLTVT.

This clonotype was detected ten times or more. V usage is TRBV7-2 and J usage is TRBJ2-5; 8 nucleotides match TRBD2. In germline, CDR1 is SGHTA, CDR2 FQGNSA. This CDR3 comprises 18 residues. The V segment lost 6 bases and the J segment 4 bases; nucleotides outside the gene matches: 19. The CDR3 DNA follows: TGTGCCAGCAGTGGACGGTCCCCCAGCGGGAGACGTACAGAGACCCAGTACTTC. Translated: CASSGRSPSGRRTETQYF.

This clonotype was seen at least ten times. J is TRBJ2-4 and V is TRBV12-3 or TRBV12-4, with D perhaps matching TRBD1 (6 bases). V was pared by 6 bases and J by 5 bases, with 11 bases between. This CDR3 region has 13 residues. The CDR3 region is CASRLTGENIQYF. The CDR3 DNA is TGTGCCAGCAGGCTGACAGGAGAAAACATTCAGTACTTC.

In this sample, this clonotype turned up many times. The V gene is TRBV4-1, the J gene TRBJ2-1; D is uncertain. Germline V gives CDR1 MGHRA, CDR2 YSYEKL. Trimming took off 1 base at V and 0 bases at J, with 19 bases between the two ends. This CDR3 spans 19 amino acids. The CDR3 is CASSQVFRPDPSSYNEQFF. For the CDR3, the DNA is TGCGCCAGCAGCCAAGTATTTAGGCCGGACCCCAGCTCCTACAATGAGCAGTTCTTC.

This clonotype was found many times. The gene calls are TRBV2 and TRBJ2-1, with 10 bases aligning to TRBD1. Unmatched junction bases numbered 7, after V lost 6 bases and J lost 2 bases. Germline V gene data show CDR1 as SNHLY and CDR2 as FYNNEI. This CDR3 is 16 amino acids long. The CDR3 region is CASRRLDRGAYNEQFF. The CDR3 nucleotides read TGTGCCAGCAGGCGGTTGGACAGGGGGGCCTACAATGAGCAGTTCTTC. Full variable domain (rest looked up from reference TRBV2 and TRBJ2-1): EPEVTQTPSHQVTQMGQEVILRCVPISNHLYFYWYRQILGQKVEFLVSFYNNEISEKSEIFDDQFSVERPDGSNFTLKIRSTKLEDSAMYFCASRRLDRGAYNEQFFGPGTRLTVL.

This clonotype was seen only a few times. This chain uses TRBV29-1 with TRBJ1-6; 8 bases align to TRBD1. Germline assignment: CDR1 SQVTM and CDR2 ANQGSEA. Trimming cost V 4 bases and J 7 bases; bases outside gene matches: 0. There are 12 residues in the CDR3. The CDR3 sequence is CSVGTGNSPLHF. In nucleotides, the CDR3 is TGCAGCGTTGGGACAGGGAATTCACCCCTCCACTTT.

This clonotype showed up many times. V is TRBV12-3 or TRBV12-4 and J is TRBJ2-7; 11 bases align to TRBD2. Trimming cost V 4 bases and J 0 bases; bases outside gene matches: 5. CDR3 length equals 16 residues. The CDR3 DNA follows: TGTGCCAGCAGTTCGGGACTAGCGGTGAGCTCCTACGAGCAGTACTTC. Translation gives CASSSGLAVSSYEQYF.